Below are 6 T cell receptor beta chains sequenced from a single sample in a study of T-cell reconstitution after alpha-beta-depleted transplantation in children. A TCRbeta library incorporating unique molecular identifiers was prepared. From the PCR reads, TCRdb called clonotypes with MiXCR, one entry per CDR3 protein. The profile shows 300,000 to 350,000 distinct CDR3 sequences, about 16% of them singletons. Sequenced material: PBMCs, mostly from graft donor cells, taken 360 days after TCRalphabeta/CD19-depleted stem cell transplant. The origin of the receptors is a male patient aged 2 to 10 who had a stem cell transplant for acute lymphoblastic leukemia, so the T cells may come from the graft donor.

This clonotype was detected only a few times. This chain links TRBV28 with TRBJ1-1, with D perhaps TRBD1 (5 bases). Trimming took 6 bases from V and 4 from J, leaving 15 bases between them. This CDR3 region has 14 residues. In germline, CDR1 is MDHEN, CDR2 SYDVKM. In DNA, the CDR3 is TGTGCCAGCAGGGACTATGGGGGTTCCACTGAAGCTTTCTTT. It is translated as CASRDYGGSTEAFF.

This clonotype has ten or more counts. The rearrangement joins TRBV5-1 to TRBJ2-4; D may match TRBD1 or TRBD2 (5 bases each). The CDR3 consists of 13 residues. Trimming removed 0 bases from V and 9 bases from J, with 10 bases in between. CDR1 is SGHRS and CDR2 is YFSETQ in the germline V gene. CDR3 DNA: TGCGCCAGCAGCTTGGGCGAGAGGGGCATTCAGTACTTC. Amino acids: CASSLGERGIQYF.

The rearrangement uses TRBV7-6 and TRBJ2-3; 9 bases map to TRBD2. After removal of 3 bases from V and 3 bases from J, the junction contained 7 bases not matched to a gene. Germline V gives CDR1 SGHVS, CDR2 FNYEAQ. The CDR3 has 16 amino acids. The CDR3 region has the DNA TGTGCCAGCAGCTTGCGTCGCGGGAGGGCTACAGATACGCAGTATTTT. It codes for CASSLRRGRATDTQYF.

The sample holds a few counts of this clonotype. CDR3 residues: CASSWIGTDEKLFF. Written as DNA, the CDR3 is TGCGCCAGCAGCTGGATCGGGACAGATGAAAAACTGTTTTTT. The chain has TRBV5-1 and TRBJ1-4; 7 bases are shared with TRBD1. Germline CDR1 is SGHRS and CDR2 is YFSETQ. This CDR3 is 14 amino acids long. The V and J ends lost 3 bases and 6 bases, in that order; junction bases with no gene match: 5.

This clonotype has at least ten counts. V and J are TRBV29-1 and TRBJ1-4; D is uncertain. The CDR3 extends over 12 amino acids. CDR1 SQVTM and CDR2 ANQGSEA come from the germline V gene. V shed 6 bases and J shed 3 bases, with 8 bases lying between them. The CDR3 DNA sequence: TGCAGCGTGGGAGGGCCTAATGAAAAACTGTTTTTT. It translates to CSVGGPNEKLFF.

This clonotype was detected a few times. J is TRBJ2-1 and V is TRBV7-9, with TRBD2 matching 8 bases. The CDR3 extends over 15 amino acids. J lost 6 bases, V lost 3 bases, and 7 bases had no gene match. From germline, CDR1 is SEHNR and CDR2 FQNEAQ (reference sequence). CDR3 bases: TGTGCCAGCAGCTTGGGAGCGGGAGTTAGCAATGAGCAGTTCTTC. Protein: CASSLGAGVSNEQFF.